A single sample gave rise to the 26 T cell receptor beta chains below, sequenced in a study of cytomegalovirus exposure and HLA in healthy donors. The PCR contained 60 Vbeta and 13 Jbeta primers. Sequenced by immunoSEQ multiplex PCR; TCRdb stores in-frame clones only, minus some. The table includes about 140,000 clones, approximately 80% detected once. Input material: PBMCs. Source of these receptors: a man aged 50 to 60 in good health and CMV-seronegative.

This clone was seen once. The chain is built from TRBV7-9 and TRBJ2-1; D may be TRBD1 (5 bases). From germline, CDR1 is SEHNR and CDR2 FQNEAQ (reference sequence). V lost 5 bases and J lost 4, with 12 bases in between. The CDR3 is made up of 14 amino acids. For the CDR3, the DNA is TGTGCCAGCAGCCTAGACAGCATTTACAATGAGCAGTTCTTC. Its translation is CASSLDSIYNEQFF.

This clone has more than one count but fewer than ten. The J gene is TRBJ2-7, the V gene TRBV19, with D unclear. V lost 2 bases and J lost 2, with 13 bases in between. The CDR3 has 15 amino acids. The germline CDR1 and CDR2 sequences are LNHDA and SQIVND (reference sequence). CDR3 region: CASSIRKVEAYEQYF. CDR3 DNA sequence: TGTGCCAGTAGTATACGCAAGGTTGAGGCCTACGAGCAGTACTTC.

The V call is TRBV7-9, the J call TRBJ2-1, with TRBD1 identical over 8 bases. CDR1 and CDR2 (germline): SEHNR, FQNEAQ (reference sequence). The CDR3 totals 16 residues. The trim removed 4 bases at V and 3 bases at J, leaving 8 bases unmatched. The CDR3 protein is CASSSPPDRVYNEQFF. In DNA form, the CDR3 reads TGTGCCAGCAGCTCGCCCCCGGACAGGGTCTACAATGAGCAGTTCTTC.

This clone was counted only a few times. The germline gene is not matched at one end of the junction; a read error may be the cause. V usage is TRBV7-7 and J usage is TRBJ2-1, with TRBD2 matching 9 bases. Germline CDR1 SSHAT, CDR2 FNYEAQ (reference sequence). The CDR3 runs to 12 residues. DNA of the CDR3: TGTGCTAGCAGCTCTCTAGCGGGGGAGCAGTTCTTC. Translating it yields CASSSLAGEQFF.

The chain joins TRBV7-2 to TRBJ1-2; no clear D. This CDR3 comprises 14 residues. V was shortened by 1 base and J by 5 bases, with 11 bases between the two germline ends. CDR1 is SGHTA and CDR2 is FQGNSA in the germline V gene. The CDR3 region has the DNA TGTGCCAGCAGCTTAGGGAGCAATAGATATGGCTACACCTTC. It yields the protein CASSLGSNRYGYTF.

In its sample, this clone was seen a few times. The J gene is TRBJ1-2, the V gene TRBV5-4; possible D gene TRBD1, 6 bases. The germline CDR1 and CDR2 sequences are SGHNT and YYREEE (reference sequence). CDR3 length: 12 residues. Trimming took off 5 bases at V and 4 bases at J, with 9 bases between the two ends. The CDR3 sequence is CASSPDSYGYTF. As DNA, the CDR3 is TGTGCCAGCAGTCCGGACAGCTATGGCTACACCTTC.

The chain couples TRBV9 to TRBJ1-5; D uncertain. This CDR3 has 15 amino acids. Germline-derived CDR1 and CDR2 are SGDLS and YYNGEE. Trimming stripped 0 bases from V and 3 bases from J, with 10 bases between. The CDR3 reads CASSVDEGSNQPQHF. The CDR3 nucleotides are TGTGCCAGCAGCGTAGATGAGGGCTCCAATCAGCCCCAGCATTTT.

The genes are TRBV7-6 and TRBJ1-1, with D unresolved. Between the trimmed V and J ends, which lost 1 base and 6 bases, there was a span of 12 bases. CDR3 size: 14 residues. CDR1 is SGHVS and CDR2 is FNYEAQ in the germline V gene. The CDR3 nucleotides are TGTGCCAGCAGCTTAGTTCCCGCGGTGGCTGAAGCTTTCTTT. Protein: CASSLVPAVAEAFF.

The CDR3 here is CASGLATGGYNEQFF. The CDR3 DNA sequence: TGTGCTAGTGGCCTGGCAACAGGGGGGTACAATGAGCAGTTCTTC. The V call is TRBV12-5, the J call TRBJ2-1; 8 bases match TRBD1. Germline CDR1 is LGHNT and CDR2 is FRNRAP. This CDR3 is built from 15 residues. The trim removed 6 bases at V and 4 bases at J, leaving 8 bases unmatched.

V and J are TRBV25-1 and TRBJ1-1; the match to TRBD1 covers 7 bases. Per germline, CDR1 MGHDK and CDR2 SYGVNS. This CDR3 spans 13 amino acids. The V gene end was trimmed by 7 bases and the J gene end by 4 bases; junction bases not matched to a gene: 6. The CDR3 sequence: CASTRQGGTEAFF. Here the CDR3 DNA reads TGTGCCAGCACCCGACAGGGTGGCACTGAAGCTTTCTTT. Combining the CDR3 with reference TRBV25-1 and TRBJ1-1 gives the whole variable domain EADIYQTPRYLVIGTGKKITLECSQTMGHDKMYWYQQDPGMELHLIHYSYGVNSTEKGDLSSESTVSRIRTEHFPLTLESARPSHTSQYLCASTRQGGTEAFFGQGTRLTVV.

The V gene is TRBV30, the J gene TRBJ2-5; D is uncertain. There are 9 residues in the CDR3. CDR1 is GTSNPN and CDR2 is SVGIG in the germline V gene (reference sequence). Trimming removed 8 bases from V and 7 bases from J, with 8 bases in between. CDR3 loop: CAHGGTQYF. Written as DNA, the CDR3 is TGTGCCCATGGCGGGACCCAGTACTTC.

The CDR3 here is CASSPMGQFQETQYF. The CDR3 nucleotides are TGTGCCAGCTCACCGATGGGACAGTTCCAAGAGACCCAGTACTTC. V is TRBV18 and J is TRBJ2-5, with TRBD1 matching over 7 bases. The CDR3 spans 15 residues. The junction had 5 bases not matched to a gene; V was cut back by 3 bases and J by 1 base. Looked up from germline, CDR1 is KGHSH and CDR2 is LQKENI.

J is TRBJ2-1 and V is TRBV9, with 10 bases that match TRBD2. The germline CDR1 and CDR2 sequences are SGDLS and YYNGEE. The CDR3 length is 16 residues. J lost 5 bases, V lost 4 bases, and 9 bases had no gene match. CDR3 amino acids: CASSPHGTSEDNEQFF. In nucleotides, the CDR3 is TGTGCCAGCAGCCCACACGGGACTAGCGAGGACAATGAGCAGTTCTTC.

The chain links TRBV12-5 to TRBJ2-5; TRBD1 agrees at 9 bases. The CDR3 extends over 15 amino acids. Trimming cost V 4 bases and J 5 bases; bases outside gene matches: 8. In germline, CDR1 is LGHNT, CDR2 FRNRAP. CDR3 DNA: TGTGCTAGTGGTTCGCCGGGACAGGGAAGGGAGACCCAGTACTTC. This gives the protein CASGSPGQGRETQYF.

CDR3 nucleotides: TGTGCCAGCAGCTTAGCGGCTCTCGGGCGGGGTCCTAGCTCCTACGAGCAGTACTTC. Translated, it gives CASSLAALGRGPSSYEQYF. This chain connects TRBV13 to TRBJ2-7; a weak D match, TRBD2 (6 bases). The V end was cut by 1 base, the J end by 0 bases, with 22 bases between. CDR3 length equals 19 residues. Germline CDR1 PRHDT, CDR2 FYEKMQ (reference sequence).

The chain uses TRBV29-1 and TRBJ2-1; D gene uncertain. Trimming shortened V by 3 bases and J by 7 bases, and 10 bases separated the two germline ends. The CDR3 runs 12 residues. Germline V CDR1 and CDR2: SQVTM, ANQGSEA. CDR3 DNA sequence: TGCAGCGTTGAGAACACCCCGAATGAGCAGTTCTTC. Protein product: CSVENTPNEQFF.

The gene calls are TRBV14 and TRBJ2-7; D perhaps matches TRBD1 (5 bases). Trimming pared 6 bases from V and 2 bases from J, leaving 11 bases between. This CDR3 is 13 amino acids long. The germline V gene encodes CDR1 SGHDN and CDR2 FVKESK. The CDR3 DNA reads TGTGCCAGCAGTATTTGGGGCGCCTACGAGCAGTACTTC. This codes for CASSIWGAYEQYF.

As to this clone: An end of the junction does not agree with germline; a read error may underlie this. V gene TRBV27 combines with J gene TRBJ1-2, with 8 positions matching TRBD1. This CDR3 is 14 amino acids long. The germline CDR1 and CDR2 sequences are MNHEY and SMNVEV (reference sequence). The CDR3 nucleotides are TGTGCCAGCGGTTTTAACAGGGGGGGGGATGGCTACACCTTC. Amino acid sequence: CASGFNRGGDGYTF.

This rearrangement joins TRBV10-3 to TRBJ1-2; 8 bases map to TRBD1. V lost 7 bases to trimming and J lost 3 bases; unmatched junction nucleotides: 7. CDR3 length equals 14 residues. Germline V lookup: CDR1 ENHRY, CDR2 SYGVKD. CDR3 loop: CAITRDRIDYGYTF. The CDR3 bases are TGTGCCATCACTCGGGACAGGATCGACTATGGCTACACCTTC.

The chain joins TRBV30 to TRBJ1-1; D is ambiguous. V shed 4 bases and J shed 5 bases, with 8 bases lying between them. The germline V gene encodes CDR1 GTSNPN and CDR2 SVGIG (reference sequence). The CDR3 extends over 11 amino acids. The CDR3 coding sequence is TGTGCCTGGACTGGTCAGACTGAAGCTTTCTTT. Translated, it gives CAWTGQTEAFF. Drawing the rest from reference TRBV30 and TRBJ1-1, the complete variable domain is SQTIHQWPATLVQPVGSPLSLECTVEGTSNPNLYWYRQAAGRGLQLLFYSVGIGQISSEVPQNLSASRPQDRQFILSSKKLLLSDSGFYLCAWTGQTEAFFGQGTRLTVV.

This chain joins TRBV5-4 and TRBJ2-1; possibly TRBD2 for D (7 bases). With 0 bases removed from V and 7 bases from J, the gap between germline ends came to 14 bases. The germline gives CDR1 SGHNT, CDR2 YYREEE (reference sequence). The CDR3 totals 15 residues. The CDR3 DNA reads TGTGCCAGCAGCTTGGCCGGGGGGCGCGGTAATGAGCAGTTCTTC. Its protein product is CASSLAGGRGNEQFF.

This chain connects TRBV5-4 to TRBJ2-3; D might be TRBD2 (5 bases). Germline lookup yields CDR1 SGHNT and CDR2 YYREEE (reference sequence). V shed 2 bases and J shed 0 bases, with 7 bases lying between them. The CDR3 sequence is 14 residues long. CDR3 in amino acids: CASSLPGSTDTQYF. The CDR3 DNA sequence: TGTGCCAGCAGCTTACCGGGGAGCACAGATACGCAGTATTTT.

This chain connects TRBV19 to TRBJ1-1; 8 bases are a match to TRBD1. V was clipped by 9 bases and J by 1 base; unmatched bases: 7. CDR1 LNHDA and CDR2 SQIVND come from the germline V gene (reference sequence). CDR3 length: 14 residues. CDR3 residues: CASNLGQGNTEAFF. The CDR3 coding sequence is TGTGCCAGCAATCTCGGACAGGGGAACACTGAAGCTTTCTTT.

The V and J genes are TRBV19 and TRBJ2-3; D is possibly TRBD1 (6 bases). This CDR3 spans 14 amino acids. V lost 5 bases, J lost 0 bases, and 9 bases lay in between. CDR1 is LNHDA, CDR2 SQIVND, per germline (reference sequence). The CDR3 DNA sequence: TGTGCCAGTAGTTCAGACAGGAGCACAGATACGCAGTATTTT. The encoded protein is CASSSDRSTDTQYF.

The V call is TRBV30, the J call TRBJ2-1, with D unresolved. The germline V and J ends were trimmed by 2 bases and 4 bases, with 6 bases remaining between them. The CDR3 sequence is 12 residues long. CDR1 and CDR2 (germline): GTSNPN, SVGIG (reference sequence). The CDR3 protein is CAWSMTYNEQFF. For the CDR3, the DNA is TGTGCCTGGAGTATGACTTACAATGAGCAGTTCTTC.

CDR3 nucleotide sequence: TGTGCCAGCAGGCCCCCTCTAGCGGGGGTTGAGCAGTTCTTC. It yields the protein CASRPPLAGVEQFF. The chain uses TRBV11-2 and TRBJ2-1; 10 nucleotides match TRBD2. Germline V lookup: CDR1 SGHAT, CDR2 FQNNGV. With 6 bases clipped from V and 9 bases from J, the junction kept 8 bases outside the gene matches. CDR3 length equals 14 residues.